The 23 T cell receptor beta chains below all came from one sample that was sequenced in a study of T cell clones after liver transplantation. The assay was immunoSEQ multiplex PCR, and TCRdb's table has in-frame clones only and misses some. This sample has tens of thousands of clones, with around 92% found just once. The sequenced sample was CD4+ T cells from blood, obtained roughly 25 months after liver transplant. The receptor source for this set is a human patient who received a liver transplant. The graft donor may have given rise to some T cells.

The chain is built from TRBV7-9 and TRBJ2-7; TRBD1 matches at 7 bases. V gave up 5 bases and J gave up 0 bases; unmatched junction bases: 7. The CDR3 is made up of 15 amino acids. The germline gives CDR1 SEHNR, CDR2 FQNEAQ (reference sequence). CDR3 in amino acids: CASSPGQVLSYEQYF. CDR3 nucleotides: TGTGCCAGCAGCCCAGGACAGGTCCTCTCCTACGAGCAGTACTTC.

This clone was recorded a few times. This sequence joins TRBV19 and TRBJ2-7; 7 nucleotides line up with TRBD2. The germline V gene encodes CDR1 LNHDA and CDR2 SQIVND (reference sequence). The CDR3 consists of 14 residues. J lost 5 bases, V lost 3 bases, and 7 bases had no gene match. CDR3 amino acids: CASSISGRRNEQYF. The CDR3, as DNA: TGTGCCAGTAGTATTTCCGGGAGGCGGAACGAGCAGTACTTC.

The V gene is TRBV29-1, the J gene TRBJ2-7; D call uncertain. V was pared by 5 bases and J by 1 base, with 15 bases between. Germline assignment: CDR1 SQVTM and CDR2 ANQGSEA. The CDR3 extends over 14 amino acids. CDR3 sequence: CSVSRTASSYEQYF. CDR3 nucleotide sequence: TGCAGCGTTTCTAGGACCGCATCTTCCTACGAGCAGTACTTC.

V gene TRBV28 combines with J gene TRBJ2-7; D is unresolved. Between the trimmed V and J ends, which lost 3 bases and 3 bases, there was a span of 9 bases. From germline, CDR1 is MDHEN and CDR2 SYDVKM. This CDR3 region has 13 residues. The CDR3 nucleotides are TGTGCCAGCAGTTTGCAGTACCGCTACGAGCAGTACTTC. Translated: CASSLQYRYEQYF.

V usage is TRBV7-3 and J usage is TRBJ2-7; 8 nucleotides align to TRBD2. Trimming removed 2 bases from V and 6 bases from J; junction bases left unmatched: 3. This CDR3 is 13 amino acids long. Germline CDR1 is SGHTA and CDR2 is FQGTGA. Written as DNA, the CDR3 is TGTGCCAGCAGCTTAGGACTAGCCGGCGAGCAGTACTTC. Protein sequence: CASSLGLAGEQYF.

The chain joins TRBV7-2 to TRBJ2-7; D gene unclear. Germline CDR1 SGHTA, CDR2 FQGNSA. The CDR3 extends over 12 amino acids. Trimming pared 5 bases from V and 0 bases from J, leaving 5 bases between. CDR3 in DNA: TGTGCCAGCAGCCCCCCCTCCTACGAGCAGTACTTC. It translates to CASSPPSYEQYF.

Remarks on this clone: Germline and junction disagree at one end, which may indicate a read error. CDR3 nucleotide sequence: TGTGCTAGCAGCCAGTCGGACAGCGCAGAGTACGAGCAGTACTTC. Translation gives CASSQSDSAEYEQYF. The chain joins TRBV7-7 to TRBJ2-7; TRBD1 is a possible D gene (6 bases). Looked up from germline, CDR1 is SSHAT and CDR2 is FNYEAQ (reference sequence). There are 15 residues in the CDR3.

In this sample, this clone turned up once. V and J are TRBV11-1 and TRBJ2-7, with D unresolved. The CDR3 runs 13 residues. Germline V gene data show CDR1 as SGHAT and CDR2 as FQDESV (reference sequence). V was shortened by 5 bases and J by 0 bases, with 8 bases between the two germline ends. CDR3 DNA: TGTGCCAGCAGCCCTGGCAACTCCTACGAGCAGTACTTC. It specifies CASSPGNSYEQYF.

This chain links TRBV6-5 with TRBJ2-7, with D tentatively TRBD1 (5 bases). Trimming removed 6 bases from V and 0 bases from J, with 12 bases in between. Germline V gene lookup returns CDR1 MNHEY and CDR2 SVGAGI. The CDR3 extends over 14 amino acids. The CDR3 nucleotides read TGTGCCAGCAGAAGACACGACAGCTCCTACGAGCAGTACTTC. As protein: CASRRHDSSYEQYF.

This chain links TRBV4-2 with TRBJ2-7; 9 nucleotides agree with TRBD2. The CDR3 has 15 amino acids. Germline trimming cut 4 bases from V and 2 bases from J; bases unmatched to any gene: 6. Germline CDR1 LGHNA, CDR2 YNFKEQ. In nucleotides, the CDR3 is TGTGCCAGCAGCCCGGGGACTAGCCCTACCTACGAGCAGTACTTC. It encodes CASSPGTSPTYEQYF.

This chain joins TRBV18 and TRBJ2-7; unclear D gene. V lost 0 bases to trimming and J lost 0 bases, with 3 bases between them. The CDR3 contains 13 residues. Germline CDR1 and CDR2: KGHSH and LQKENI. Here the CDR3 reads CASSPPFSYEQYF. DNA for the CDR3: TGTGCCAGCTCACCACCGTTCTCCTACGAGCAGTACTTC.

This chain joins TRBV19 and TRBJ1-1; possible D gene TRBD1, 6 bases. Germline V gives CDR1 LNHDA, CDR2 SQIVND (reference sequence). V was pared by 7 bases and J by 1 base, with 7 bases between. CDR3 size: 12 residues. The CDR3 DNA reads as TGTGCCAGTAAAGGGGGGAACACTGAAGCTTTCTTT. This codes for CASKGGNTEAFF.

The chain carries TRBV7-2 and TRBJ2-3, with D possibly being TRBD1 (5 bases). Trimming took 1 base from V and 6 from J, leaving 11 bases between them. CDR1 is SGHTA, CDR2 FQGNSA, per germline. This CDR3 comprises 14 residues. The CDR3 nucleotides are TGTGCCAGCAGCTTAGGGGGCGTATGGGATACGCAGTATTTT. Its protein is CASSLGGVWDTQYF.

V is TRBV27 and J is TRBJ1-1; no clear D. The germline V gene encodes CDR1 MNHEY and CDR2 SMNVEV (reference sequence). The V end was cut by 1 base, the J end by 3 bases, with 9 bases between. The CDR3 contains 14 residues. The CDR3 here is CASSLYEGDTEAFF. CDR3 sequence (DNA): TGTGCCAGCAGTTTATATGAGGGCGACACTGAAGCTTTCTTT.

The V gene is TRBV9, the J gene TRBJ1-1, with D perhaps TRBD1 (6 bases). The germline gives CDR1 SGDLS, CDR2 YYNGEE. The CDR3 totals 14 residues. V was cut by 3 bases and J by 2 bases, with 11 bases left in between. For the CDR3, the DNA is TGTGCCAGCAGCGCAGGGGCGACTAACACTGAAGCTTTCTTT. It codes for CASSAGATNTEAFF.

The gene calls are TRBV27 and TRBJ2-7; a weak D match, TRBD2 (7 bases). The CDR3 loop spans 13 amino acids. V was cut by 8 bases and J by 5 bases, with 16 bases left in between. Germline V gene lookup returns CDR1 MNHEY and CDR2 SMNVEV (reference sequence). The DNA for the CDR3 is TGTGCCAGCGGCCAAGGGGGGGGCAACGAGCAGTACTTC. Translating gives CASGQGGGNEQYF.

CDR3 in DNA: TGTGCCAGTAGTATAGGTAGCGGGAGAGACAATGAGCAGTTCTTC. Translation gives CASSIGSGRDNEQFF. The chain uses TRBV19 and TRBJ2-1; TRBD2 matches at 9 bases. CDR1 is LNHDA and CDR2 is SQIVND in the germline V gene (reference sequence). The CDR3 contains 15 residues. The V and J ends lost 1 base and 5 bases, in that order; junction bases with no gene match: 3.

The rearrangement joins TRBV5-1 to TRBJ2-2; D is possibly TRBD2 (6 bases). V lost 1 base to trimming and J lost 5 bases, with 15 bases between them. Looked up from germline, CDR1 is SGHRS and CDR2 is YFSETQ. This CDR3 comprises 16 residues. CDR3 loop: CASSLFGTEGTGELFF. CDR3 sequence (DNA): TGCGCCAGCAGCTTGTTTGGGACTGAGGGGACCGGGGAGCTGTTTTTT.

The chain carries TRBV11-3 and TRBJ2-7; D uncertain. Germline lookup yields CDR1 SGHNT and CDR2 YENEEA. The length of the CDR3 is 11 residues. V was cut by 5 bases and J by 6 bases, with 8 bases left in between. Here the CDR3 reads CASSRTGEQYF. CDR3 DNA sequence: TGTGCCAGCAGCCGGACGGGCGAGCAGTACTTC.

The rearrangement joins TRBV2 to TRBJ1-5, with D perhaps TRBD1 (6 bases). The germline CDR1 and CDR2 sequences are SNHLY and FYNNEI. CDR3 length: 16 amino acids. Trimming removed 8 bases from V and 3 bases from J, with 20 bases in between. CDR3 sequence reads: CASREGGRRNNQPQHF. DNA for the CDR3: TGTGCCAGCCGGGAGGGGGGCAGAAGGAACAATCAGCCCCAGCATTTT.

This chain links TRBV4-2 with TRBJ2-1; the match to TRBD1 covers 10 bases. Trimming cost V 4 bases and J 6 bases; bases outside gene matches: 3. The V gene's germline CDR1 is LGHNA and CDR2 YNFKEQ. The CDR3 totals 14 residues. CDR3 in DNA: TGTGCCAGCAGCCGATGGACAGGGGGCAATGAGCAGTTCTTC. Its protein is CASSRWTGGNEQFF.

The genes are TRBV7-9 and TRBJ1-5; D gene unclear. V was clipped by 5 bases and J by 4 bases, with 6 bases between them. The CDR3 is 12 amino acids. CDR1 and CDR2 (germline): SEHNR, FQNEAQ (reference sequence). CDR3 coding DNA: TGTGCCAGCAGCACTTGGAATCAGCCCCAGCATTTT. Translated: CASSTWNQPQHF.

The CDR3 is CSVRVGGVTGELFF. The CDR3 DNA sequence: TGCAGCGTAAGAGTAGGGGGGGTCACCGGGGAGCTGTTTTTT. The gene calls are TRBV29-1 and TRBJ2-2; TRBD2 is a possible D gene (7 bases). Trimming took 6 bases from V and 4 from J, leaving 15 bases between them. Per the germline V gene, CDR1 is SQVTM and CDR2 is ANQGSEA. The CDR3 sequence is 14 residues long.